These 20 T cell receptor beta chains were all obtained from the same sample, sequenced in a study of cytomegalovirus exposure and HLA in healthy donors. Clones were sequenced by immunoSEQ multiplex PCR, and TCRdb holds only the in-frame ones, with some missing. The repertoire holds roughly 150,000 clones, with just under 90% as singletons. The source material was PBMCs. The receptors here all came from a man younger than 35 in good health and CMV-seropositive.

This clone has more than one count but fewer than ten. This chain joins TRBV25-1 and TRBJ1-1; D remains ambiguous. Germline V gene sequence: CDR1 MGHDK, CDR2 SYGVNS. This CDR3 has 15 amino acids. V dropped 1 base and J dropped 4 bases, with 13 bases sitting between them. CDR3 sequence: CASSEFDMGGTEAFF. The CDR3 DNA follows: TGTGCCAGCAGTGAATTCGATATGGGAGGCACTGAAGCTTTCTTT.

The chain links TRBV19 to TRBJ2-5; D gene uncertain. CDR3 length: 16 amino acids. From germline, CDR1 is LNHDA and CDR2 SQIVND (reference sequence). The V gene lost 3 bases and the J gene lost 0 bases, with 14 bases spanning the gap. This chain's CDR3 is CASSISGRTYQETQYF. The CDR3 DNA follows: TGTGCCAGTAGTATCTCGGGTCGAACGTACCAAGAGACCCAGTACTTC.

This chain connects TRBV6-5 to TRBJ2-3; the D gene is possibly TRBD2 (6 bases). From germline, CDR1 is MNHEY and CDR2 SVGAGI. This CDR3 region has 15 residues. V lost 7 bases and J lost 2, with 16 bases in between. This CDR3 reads CASTIPGLYTDTQYF. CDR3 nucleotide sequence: TGTGCCAGCACCATACCGGGACTTTACACAGATACGCAGTATTTT.

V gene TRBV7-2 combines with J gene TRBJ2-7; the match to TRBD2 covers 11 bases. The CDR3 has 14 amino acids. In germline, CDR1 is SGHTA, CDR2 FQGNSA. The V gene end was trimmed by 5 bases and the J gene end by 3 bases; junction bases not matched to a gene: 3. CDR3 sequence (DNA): TGTGCCAGCAGCCCCGGGACTAGCGGCTACGAGCAGTACTTC. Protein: CASSPGTSGYEQYF.

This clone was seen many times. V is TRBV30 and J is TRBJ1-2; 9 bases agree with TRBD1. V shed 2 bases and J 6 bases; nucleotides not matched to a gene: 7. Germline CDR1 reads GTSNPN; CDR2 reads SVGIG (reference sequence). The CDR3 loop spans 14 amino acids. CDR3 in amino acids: CAWSWGQGSNGYTF. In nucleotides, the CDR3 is TGTGCCTGGAGTTGGGGACAGGGTTCCAATGGCTACACCTTC.

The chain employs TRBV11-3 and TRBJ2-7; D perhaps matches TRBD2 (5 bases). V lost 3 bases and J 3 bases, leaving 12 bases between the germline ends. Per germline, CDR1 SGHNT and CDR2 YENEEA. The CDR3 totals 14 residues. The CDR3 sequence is CASSLRGPSYEQYF. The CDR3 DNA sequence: TGTGCCAGCAGCTTGAGAGGGCCAAGCTACGAGCAGTACTTC.

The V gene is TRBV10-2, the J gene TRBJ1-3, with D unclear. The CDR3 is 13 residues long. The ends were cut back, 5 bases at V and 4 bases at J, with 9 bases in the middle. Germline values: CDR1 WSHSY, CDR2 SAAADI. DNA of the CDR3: TGCGCCAGCAGTACGACTACCGGAAACACCATATATTTT. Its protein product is CASSTTTGNTIYF.

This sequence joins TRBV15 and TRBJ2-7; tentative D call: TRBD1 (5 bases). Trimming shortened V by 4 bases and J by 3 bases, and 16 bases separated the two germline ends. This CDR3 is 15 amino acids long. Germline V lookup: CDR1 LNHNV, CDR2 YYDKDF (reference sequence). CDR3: CATSISRGRGYEQYF. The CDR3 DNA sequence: TGTGCCACCAGCATTAGTAGAGGTAGGGGCTACGAGCAGTACTTC.

The CDR3: CASSPGLANDEQFF. DNA for the CDR3: TGTGCCAGCTCACCGGGACTAGCCAACGATGAGCAGTTCTTC. This sequence joins TRBV18 and TRBJ2-1; TRBD2 matches at 9 bases. The CDR3 totals 14 residues. The germline V gene encodes CDR1 KGHSH and CDR2 LQKENI. J was trimmed by 8 bases and V by 3 bases; bases with no gene match: 5.

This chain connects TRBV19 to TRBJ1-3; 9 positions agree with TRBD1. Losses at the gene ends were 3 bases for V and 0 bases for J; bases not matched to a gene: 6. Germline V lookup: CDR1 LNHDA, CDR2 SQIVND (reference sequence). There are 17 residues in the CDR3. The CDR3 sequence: CASSMSGTGNSGNTIYF. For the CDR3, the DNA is TGTGCCAGTAGTATGTCTGGGACAGGGAACTCTGGAAACACCATATATTTT.

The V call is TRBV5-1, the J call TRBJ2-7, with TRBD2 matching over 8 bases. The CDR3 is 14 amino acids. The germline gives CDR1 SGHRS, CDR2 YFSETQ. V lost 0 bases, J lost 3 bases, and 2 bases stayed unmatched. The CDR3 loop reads CASSLGAGGYEQYF. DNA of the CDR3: TGCGCCAGCAGCTTGGGGGCGGGAGGCTACGAGCAGTACTTC.

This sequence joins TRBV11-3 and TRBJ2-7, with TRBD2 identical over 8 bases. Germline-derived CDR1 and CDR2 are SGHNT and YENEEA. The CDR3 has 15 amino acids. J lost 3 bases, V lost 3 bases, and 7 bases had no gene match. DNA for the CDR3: TGTGCCAGCAGCTTCCGAGCGACTAGCGACTACGAGCAGTACTTC. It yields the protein CASSFRATSDYEQYF.

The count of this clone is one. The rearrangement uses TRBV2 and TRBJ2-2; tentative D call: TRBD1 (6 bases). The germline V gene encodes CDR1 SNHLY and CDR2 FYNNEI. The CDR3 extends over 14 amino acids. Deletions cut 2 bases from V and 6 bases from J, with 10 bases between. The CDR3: CASSETGRAGELFF. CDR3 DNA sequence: TGTGCCAGCAGTGAAACAGGGCGGGCCGGGGAGCTGTTTTTT.

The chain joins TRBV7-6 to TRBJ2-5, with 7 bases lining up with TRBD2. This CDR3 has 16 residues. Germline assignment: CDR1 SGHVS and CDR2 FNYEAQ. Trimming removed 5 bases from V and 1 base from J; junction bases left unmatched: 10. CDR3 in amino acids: CASSQGGAPIQETQYF. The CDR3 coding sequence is TGTGCCAGCAGCCAGGGAGGGGCCCCGATCCAAGAGACCCAGTACTTC.

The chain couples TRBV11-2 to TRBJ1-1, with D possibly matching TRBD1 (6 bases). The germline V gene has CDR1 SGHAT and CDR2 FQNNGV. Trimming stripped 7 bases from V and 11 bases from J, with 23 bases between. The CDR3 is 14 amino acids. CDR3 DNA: TGTGCCAGCACCCCAGCGGGGGCGGCGCCGGGGGCTTTCTTT. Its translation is CASTPAGAAPGAFF. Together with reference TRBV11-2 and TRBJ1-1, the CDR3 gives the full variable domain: EAGVAQSPRYKIIEKRQSVAFWCNPISGHATLYWYQQILGQGPKLLIQFQNNGVVDDSQLPKDRFSAERLKGVDSTLKIQPAKLEDSAVYLCASTPAGAAPGAFFGQGTRLTVV.

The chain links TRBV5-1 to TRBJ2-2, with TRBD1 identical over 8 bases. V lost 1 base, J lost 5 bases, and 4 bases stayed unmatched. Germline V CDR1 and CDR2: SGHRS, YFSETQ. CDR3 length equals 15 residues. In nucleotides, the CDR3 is TGCGCCAGCAGCTTGCAGGGGGCGCCAACCGGGGAGCTGTTTTTT. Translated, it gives CASSLQGAPTGELFF.

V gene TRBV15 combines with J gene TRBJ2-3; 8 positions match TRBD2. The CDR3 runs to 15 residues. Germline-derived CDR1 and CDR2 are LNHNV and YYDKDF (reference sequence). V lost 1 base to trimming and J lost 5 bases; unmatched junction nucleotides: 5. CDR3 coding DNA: TGTGCCACCAGCAGAGTTAGCGGGGAAATAGATACGCAGTATTTT. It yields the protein CATSRVSGEIDTQYF.

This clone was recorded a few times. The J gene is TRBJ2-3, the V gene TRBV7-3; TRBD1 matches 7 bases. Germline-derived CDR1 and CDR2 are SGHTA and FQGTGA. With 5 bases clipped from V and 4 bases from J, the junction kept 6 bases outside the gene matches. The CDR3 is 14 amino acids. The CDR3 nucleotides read TGTGCCAGCAGCCCGACAGGGCCTGCAGATACGCAGTATTTT. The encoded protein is CASSPTGPADTQYF.

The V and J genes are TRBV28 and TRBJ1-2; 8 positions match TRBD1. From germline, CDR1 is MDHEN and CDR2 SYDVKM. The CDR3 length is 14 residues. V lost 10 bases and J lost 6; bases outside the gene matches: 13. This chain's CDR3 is CAINQGQGSNGYTF. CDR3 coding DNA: TGTGCCATCAACCAAGGACAGGGCTCCAATGGCTACACCTTC.

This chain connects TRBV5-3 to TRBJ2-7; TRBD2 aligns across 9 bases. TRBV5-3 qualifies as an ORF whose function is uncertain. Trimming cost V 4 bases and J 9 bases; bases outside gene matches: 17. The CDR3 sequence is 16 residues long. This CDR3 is CARSRGSGRLDSGQYF. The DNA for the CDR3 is TGTGCCAGAAGCCGCGGGAGCGGGAGGCTGGATTCGGGGCAGTACTTC.